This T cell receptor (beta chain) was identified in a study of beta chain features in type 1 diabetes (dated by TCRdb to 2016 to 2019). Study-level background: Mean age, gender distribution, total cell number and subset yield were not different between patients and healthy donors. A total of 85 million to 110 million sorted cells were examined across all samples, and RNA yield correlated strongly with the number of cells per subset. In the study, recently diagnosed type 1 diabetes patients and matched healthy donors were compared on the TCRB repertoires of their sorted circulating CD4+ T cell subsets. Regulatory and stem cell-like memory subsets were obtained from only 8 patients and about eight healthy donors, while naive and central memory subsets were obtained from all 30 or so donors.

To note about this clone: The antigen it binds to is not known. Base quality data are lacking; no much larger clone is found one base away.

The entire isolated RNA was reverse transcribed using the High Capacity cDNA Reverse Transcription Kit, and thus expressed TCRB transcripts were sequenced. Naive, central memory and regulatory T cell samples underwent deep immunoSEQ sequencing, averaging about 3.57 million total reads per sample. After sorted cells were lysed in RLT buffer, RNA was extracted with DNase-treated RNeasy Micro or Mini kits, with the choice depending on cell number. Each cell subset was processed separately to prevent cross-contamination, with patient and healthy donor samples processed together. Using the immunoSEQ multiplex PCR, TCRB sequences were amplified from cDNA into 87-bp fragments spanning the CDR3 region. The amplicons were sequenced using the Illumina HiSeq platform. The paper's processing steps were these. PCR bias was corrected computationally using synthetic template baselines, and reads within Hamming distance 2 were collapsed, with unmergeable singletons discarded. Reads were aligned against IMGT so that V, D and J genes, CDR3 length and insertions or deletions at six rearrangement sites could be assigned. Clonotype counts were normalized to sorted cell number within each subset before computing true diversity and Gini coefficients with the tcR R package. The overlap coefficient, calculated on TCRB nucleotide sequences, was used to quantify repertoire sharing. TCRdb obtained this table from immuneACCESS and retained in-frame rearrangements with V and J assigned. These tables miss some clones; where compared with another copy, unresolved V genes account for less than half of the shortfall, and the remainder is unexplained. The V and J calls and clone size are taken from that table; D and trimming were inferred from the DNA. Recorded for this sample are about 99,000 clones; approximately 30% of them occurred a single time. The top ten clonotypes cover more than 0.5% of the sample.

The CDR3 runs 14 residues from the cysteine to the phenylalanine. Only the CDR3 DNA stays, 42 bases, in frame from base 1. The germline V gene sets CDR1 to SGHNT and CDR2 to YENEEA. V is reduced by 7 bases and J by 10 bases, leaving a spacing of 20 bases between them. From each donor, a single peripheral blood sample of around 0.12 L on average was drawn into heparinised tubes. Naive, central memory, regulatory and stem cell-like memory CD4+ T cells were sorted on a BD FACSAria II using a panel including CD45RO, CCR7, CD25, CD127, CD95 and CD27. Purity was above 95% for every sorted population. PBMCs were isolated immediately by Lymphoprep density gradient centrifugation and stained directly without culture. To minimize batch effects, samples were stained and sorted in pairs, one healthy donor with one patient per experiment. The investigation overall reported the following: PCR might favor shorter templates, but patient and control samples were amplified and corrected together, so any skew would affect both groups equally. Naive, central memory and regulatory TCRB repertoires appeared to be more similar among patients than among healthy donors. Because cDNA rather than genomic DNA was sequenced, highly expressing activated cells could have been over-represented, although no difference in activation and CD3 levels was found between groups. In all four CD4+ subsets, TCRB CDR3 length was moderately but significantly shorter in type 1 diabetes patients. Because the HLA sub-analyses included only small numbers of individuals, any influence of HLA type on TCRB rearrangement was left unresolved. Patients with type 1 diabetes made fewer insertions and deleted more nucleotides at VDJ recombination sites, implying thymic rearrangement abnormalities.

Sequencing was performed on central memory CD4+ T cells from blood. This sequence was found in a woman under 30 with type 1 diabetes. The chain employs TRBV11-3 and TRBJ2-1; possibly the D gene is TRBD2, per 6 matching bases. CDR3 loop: CASTGRSSGLEQFF. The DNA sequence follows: TGTGCCAGCACCGGACGAAGTAGCGGCCTAGAGCAGTTCTTC.